This T cell receptor (beta chain) is from a study of CD8 T cells in ankylosing spondylitis. Findings and limits, study-wide: Clones linked to the disease showed a CD8+ phenotype. They occurred at relatively low frequencies in peripheral blood. It appeared that ankylosing spondylitis blood was characterized by a TCR beta motif of fewer than 10 highly homologous variants. Reportedly, disease-linked clones are significantly enriched in ankylosing spondylitis patients' matched synovial fluid. Existing reports had already noted some motif variants in reactive arthritis synovial fluid and blood.

Concerning this clonotype: Its antigen is unknown.

V lost 5 bases, J lost 2 bases, and 2 bases stayed unmatched. The CDR3 contains 12 residues. CDR1 is GTSNPN and CDR2 is SVGIG in the germline V gene (reference sequence). The authors made TCR beta libraries by quantitative 5'-RACE with molecular barcodes. Each CDR3 protein gets one entry after TCRdb re-called the 5' RACE reads with MiXCR. Of under 850,000 distinct CDR3 sequences in the sample, 15% to 20% are singletons; the top ten hold under 20%. This clonotype originated in a male donor with ankylosing spondylitis. The sample was blood, either unsorted or a sorted T cell fraction (not recorded which). The rearrangement uses TRBV30 and TRBJ2-5; 7 positions match TRBD1. The CDR3 sequence is CAWGDSQETQYF. CDR3 coding DNA: TGTGCCTGGGGGGACAGTCAAGAGACCCAGTACTTC. Looking up the rest from reference TRBV30 and TRBJ2-5 gives the full variable domain: SQTIHQWPATLVQPVGSPLSLECTVEGTSNPNLYWYRQAAGRGLQLLFYSVGIGQISSEVPQNLSASRPQDRQFILSSKKLLLSDSGFYLCAWGDSQETQYFGPGTRLLVL.